A single sample gave rise to the 14 T cell receptor beta chains below, sequenced in a study of CD8+CD57+ T cells in acquired aplastic anemia. CD8+CD57+ cell expansion had been shown by flow cytometry in patients chosen for sequencing. The TCR beta profiling, which covered VDJ combination and CDR3 sequence, was carried out using genomic DNA as the template. TCRdb called the reads again in MiXCR, with one record for every CDR3 protein. The repertoire holds about 40,000 distinct CDR3 sequences, with roughly three fifths as singletons. The sequenced material came from sorted CD4+, CD8+, or CD8+CD57+ T cells (not recorded which) from PBMCs. These receptors came from a human donor with aplastic anemia.

The chain employs TRBV12-3 or TRBV12-4 and TRBJ2-5; D assignment may be TRBD1 or TRBD2 (6 bases each). V was clipped by 8 bases and J by 5 bases, with 21 bases between them. The CDR3 is 15 amino acids. The CDR3: CASSPGAQMGETQYF. The DNA of the CDR3 is TGTGCCAGCTCACCGGGGGCCCAGATGGGGGAGACCCAGTACTTC.

Remarks on this clonotype: Relative to the germline gene, one junction end is altered; a read error may explain this. This chain uses TRBV19 with TRBJ1-1, with TRBD1 as a possible D gene (5 bases). Per germline, CDR1 LNHDA and CDR2 SQIVND (reference sequence). The CDR3 consists of 14 residues. The DNA for the CDR3 is TGTACCAGTAGTTTTTTGGGGGGGAACACTGAAGCTTTCTTT. Translation gives CTSSFLGGNTEAFF.

This chain joins TRBV15 and TRBJ1-3, with D unclear. This CDR3 comprises 14 residues. From germline, CDR1 is LNHNV and CDR2 YYDKDF (reference sequence). Trimming cost V 0 bases and J 3 bases, with 6 bases left between them. In DNA form, the CDR3 reads TGTGCCACCAGCAGAGATCGTCTTGGAAACACCATATATTTT. Translated, it gives CATSRDRLGNTIYF.

Turning to this clonotype: One end of the junction varies from germline; a read error may be responsible. The genes are TRBV7-6 and TRBJ2-2; either TRBD1 or TRBD2 may fit D (6 bases each). The CDR3 runs 15 residues. CDR1 SGHVS and CDR2 FNYEAQ come from the germline V gene. For the CDR3, the DNA is TGTGCCAGCAGCCCCTGGGGGGCGTTACTCCGGGGAGCTGTTTTT. As protein: CASSPWGALLRGAVF. The full variable domain, completed using reference TRBV7-6 and TRBJ2-2, is GAGVSQSPRYKVTKRGQDVALRCDPISGHVSLYWYRQALGQGPEFLTYFNYEAQQDKSGLPNDRFSAERPEGSISTLTIQRTEQRDSAMYRCASSPWGALLRGAVFGEGSRLTVL.

The chain employs TRBV15 and TRBJ2-5, with 7 bases lining up with TRBD1. CDR1 and CDR2 (germline): LNHNV, YYDKDF (reference sequence). V lost 3 bases to trimming and J lost 1 base; unmatched junction nucleotides: 8. The CDR3 is made up of 16 amino acids. In DNA form, the CDR3 reads TGTGCCACCAGCAGCTTGTTAGGGGGCCCCCAAGAGACCCAGTACTTC. This gives the protein CATSSLLGGPQETQYF.

This chain uses TRBV11-2 with TRBJ2-7; D not resolved. The V end lost 1 base, the J end lost 2 bases, and 6 bases lay between the germline ends. The germline V gene encodes CDR1 SGHAT and CDR2 FQNNGV. The CDR3 runs to 13 residues. The DNA of the CDR3 is TGTGCCAGCAGCTTAGGCAATACCTACGAGCAGTACTTC. Protein: CASSLGNTYEQYF.

The chain uses TRBV7-8 and TRBJ2-5; 8 nucleotides agree with TRBD2. CDR1 is SGHVS, CDR2 FQNEAQ, per germline. The CDR3 loop spans 14 amino acids. V gave up 7 bases and J gave up 1 base; unmatched junction bases: 5. The CDR3 protein is CASTSGGGQETQYF. The CDR3 DNA reads TGTGCCAGCACCTCCGGGGGGGGCCAAGAGACCCAGTACTTC.

The gene calls are TRBV20-1 and TRBJ2-2; the D is unclear. This CDR3 spans 12 amino acids. V gave up 5 bases and J gave up 7 bases, with 11 bases separating them. Looked up from germline, CDR1 is DFQATT and CDR2 is SNEGSKA (reference sequence). The CDR3 nucleotides are TGCAGTGCTCGGGCTAGGATCGGGGAGCTGTTTTTT. The encoded protein is CSARARIGELFF.

The chain joins TRBV7-2 to TRBJ2-5, with TRBD2 matching 7 bases. Germline V lookup: CDR1 SGHTA, CDR2 FQGNSA. The ends lost 1 base at V and 3 bases at J; junction bases unmatched: 5. This CDR3 contains 15 residues. CDR3 region: CASSLVGGGKETQYF. In DNA form, the CDR3 reads TGTGCCAGCAGCTTAGTGGGGGGGGGAAAAGAGACCCAGTACTTC.

A few counts support this clonotype. The chain links TRBV20-1 to TRBJ1-2, with D perhaps TRBD1 (5 bases). This CDR3 contains 13 residues. The V end was cut by 1 base, the J end by 0 bases, with 6 bases between. Germline V CDR1 and CDR2: DFQATT, SNEGSKA (reference sequence). CDR3 region: CSARGGANYGYTF. For the CDR3, the DNA is TGCAGTGCTAGAGGGGGGGCTAACTATGGCTACACCTTC.

V gene TRBV19 combines with J gene TRBJ1-1; the D is unclear. The germline CDR1 and CDR2 sequences are LNHDA and SQIVND (reference sequence). This CDR3 region has 13 residues. Trimming removed 7 bases from V and 1 base from J, with 10 bases in between. Here the CDR3 reads CASKYTSNTEAFF. The DNA for the CDR3 is TGTGCCAGTAAATACACGTCGAACACTGAAGCTTTCTTT.

This clonotype was counted many times. The J gene is TRBJ2-7, the V gene TRBV19, with 9 positions matching TRBD1. CDR3 size: 16 residues. The J segment lost 2 bases and the V segment lost 2 bases, leaving 7 bases of the junction unmatched. The germline V gene encodes CDR1 LNHDA and CDR2 SQIVND (reference sequence). CDR3 nucleotide sequence: TGTGCCAGTAGTATACGGGCTGGACAGGGGCCCTACGAGCAGTACTTC. This translates into CASSIRAGQGPYEQYF.

Relative to its sample, this clonotype is large. The rearrangement uses TRBV4-1 and TRBJ1-6; the D is unclear. Germline assignment: CDR1 MGHRA and CDR2 YSYEKL. V was trimmed by 0 bases and J by 7 bases, leaving 10 bases between them. The CDR3 has 15 amino acids. In DNA, the CDR3 is TGCGCCAGCAGCCAAGATGGTACGGTAAATTCACCCCTCCACTTT. It specifies CASSQDGTVNSPLHF.

V usage is TRBV19 and J usage is TRBJ1-1; no reliable D call. The V gene's germline CDR1 is LNHDA and CDR2 SQIVND (reference sequence). CDR3 length: 13 residues. Between the trimmed V and J ends, which lost 7 bases and 1 base, there was a span of 10 bases. CDR3 protein: CASIARGNTEAFF. Written as DNA, the CDR3 is TGTGCCAGTATTGCCAGAGGGAACACTGAAGCTTTCTTT.